This TCR beta chain stems from a study of shared clonotypes between healthy human individuals. About the study: Researchers assigned three CD4 naive, three CD4 memory, two CD8 naive and one CD8 memory plate to each donor.

Within Nashville, Tennessee resided all donors, each a Caucasian adult. Trimming removed 6 bases from V and 6 bases from J, with 10 bases in between. Looked up from germline, CDR1 is SNHLY and CDR2 is FYNNEI. The CDR3 extends over 12 amino acids. Here immunoSEQ multiplex PCR was the method, and the copy in TCRdb shows in-frame clones only, minus some. The repertoire holds about 730,000 clones, with 55% to 75% as singletons. This clonotype originated in a woman in her twenties or thirties in good health. The source material was memory CD4+ T cells sorted from blood. Subset described: CD45RA-negative fraction. The chain combines TRBV2 with TRBJ2-3; D is perhaps TRBD1 (6 bases). The CDR3 DNA sequence: TGTGCCAGCAGGGGGCAGGGGGATACGCAGTATTTT. This sequence encodes CASRGQGDTQYF.